This T cell receptor beta chain derives from a study of blood T cell repertoires in COVID-19. Across the whole study: Sites in the United States, Italy and Spain provided acute and convalescent COVID-19 samples. T cells, B-cell-depleted T cells, or PBMCs provided the cDNA or gDNA that served as material.

Authors' data handling: Amplification of reference gene primers provided the estimated nucleated cell counts. Method: immunoSEQ multiplex PCR; TCRdb's copy keeps in-frame clones and lacks some. Clonal size and the V and J genes are those of that table, whereas D and trimming came from the DNA. Among more than 110,000 clones, 84% were seen once, and the ten largest hold 44%. This CDR3 has 14 amino acids. With 3 bases clipped from V and 5 bases from J, the junction kept 5 bases outside the gene matches. Germline V gene data show CDR1 as SGHRS and CDR2 as YFSETQ. Sequenced sample: peripheral blood. The chain is built from TRBV5-1 and TRBJ1-5, with 7 bases matching TRBD1. The clonotype comes from a human donor in a cohort sampled during active COVID-19. CDR3 sequence (DNA): TGCGCCAGCAGCTCTGGACAGGTGGATCAGCCCCAGCATTTT. Its protein is CASSSGQVDQPQHF. Together with reference TRBV5-1 and TRBJ1-5, the CDR3 gives the full variable domain: KAGVTQTPRYLIKTRGQQVTLSCSPISGHRSVSWYQQTPGQGLQFLFEYFSETQRNKGNFPGRFSGRQFSNSRSEMNVSTLELGDSALYLCASSSGQVDQPQHFGDGTRLSIL.